This TCR beta chain was captured by sequencing in a study of blood T cell repertoires in COVID-19. Across the whole study: COVID-19 samples collected from the United States, Italy and Spain covered acute and convalescent phases. Nucleic acid was either cDNA or gDNA, and it came from T cells, B-cell-depleted T cells, or PBMCs.

Original processing methods: Cell counts per sample came from amplifying reference gene primers. Here immunoSEQ multiplex PCR was the method, and the copy in TCRdb shows in-frame clones only, minus some. V and J calls and clone size are as listed in that table; D and trimming were resolved from the DNA. The sample lists 300,000 to 400,000 clones; roughly 87% were seen once. This CDR3 is built from 16 residues. V lost 4 bases and J lost 0, with 17 bases in between. Germline V lookup: CDR1 SGHNT, CDR2 YYREEE (reference sequence). Enrollment of patients from Seattle took place during active infection, with longitudinal follow-up.

The chain joins TRBV5-4 to TRBJ2-7; possibly TRBD2 for D (7 bases). Sequences were obtained from peripheral blood. The sequence came from a man aged 25 to 45 with COVID-19, enrolled during active disease. The CDR3, as DNA: TGTGCCAGCAGCCCCCCCACGGGGGGCACCTCCTACGAGCAGTACTTC. Translation: CASSPPTGGTSYEQYF.